The 17 T cell receptor beta chains below all came from one sample that was sequenced in a study of T cells after yellow fever vaccination. TCRdb passed the 5' RACE reads through MiXCR, listing each CDR3 protein once. The data show more than 35,000 distinct CDR3 sequences, 6.5% to 8.5% seen once. The material was CD8+ T cells not binding an NS4B(214-222) dextramer, sorted from PBMCs, obtained 45 days after the yellow fever booster vaccination. Source of these receptors: a man aged 25 to 45 who received the YFV17D yellow fever vaccine.

This clonotype was seen many times. This chain uses TRBV15 with TRBJ1-6; tentative D call: TRBD1 (6 bases). The CDR3 spans 14 residues. V lost 7 bases to trimming and J lost 8 bases, with 15 bases between them. Germline CDR1 is LNHNV and CDR2 is YYDKDF (reference sequence). Here the CDR3 DNA reads TGTGCCACCACAGGCACAGGGCTGGATTCACCCCTCCACTTT. It specifies CATTGTGLDSPLHF.

Details on this clonotype: A read error may be the cause here, since a much bigger clone is one base away. V and J are TRBV29-1 and TRBJ2-7; 7 bases are a match to TRBD1. The CDR3 contains 13 residues. Germline V lookup: CDR1 SQVTM, CDR2 ANQGSEA. The CDR3 DNA reads as TGCAGCGATGAAGGACAGGAGTCCTACGAGCAGTACTTC. Translating gives CSDEGQESYEQYF.

The table lists this clonotype with many counts. V and J are TRBV29-1 and TRBJ2-7; 8 bases map to TRBD1. J was trimmed by 4 bases and V by 3 bases; bases with no gene match: 5. Germline CDR1 and CDR2: SQVTM and ANQGSEA. There are 13 residues in the CDR3. This CDR3 is CSVEQGAGYEQYF. CDR3 nucleotides: TGCAGCGTTGAGCAGGGGGCAGGATACGAGCAGTACTTC.

This clonotype appeared many times. The gene calls are TRBV6-1 and TRBJ2-1; 8 bases fit TRBD2. In germline, CDR1 is MNHNS, CDR2 SASEGT. The length of the CDR3 is 16 residues. The V segment lost 0 bases and the J segment 8 bases; nucleotides outside the gene matches: 9. CDR3 in amino acids: CASSEAIGSGTHEQFF. The CDR3 DNA is TGTGCCAGCAGTGAAGCGATCGGTAGCGGGACCCATGAGCAGTTCTTC.

In this sample, this clonotype turned up a few times. The chain recombines TRBV19 with TRBJ2-7, with TRBD2 matching over 10 bases. Germline V gives CDR1 LNHDA, CDR2 SQIVND (reference sequence). V trimming: 7 bases; J trimming: 4 bases; junction bases outside the gene matches: 7. This CDR3 spans 14 amino acids. The CDR3 sequence is CASTPGTSDYEQYF. The CDR3 region has the DNA TGTGCCAGTACCCCCGGGACTAGCGATTACGAGCAGTACTTC.

This clonotype was detected many times. The V and J genes are TRBV4-2 and TRBJ2-1; D call uncertain. V was clipped by 1 base and J by 6 bases, with 10 bases between them. The CDR3 is 14 amino acids. Per germline, CDR1 LGHNA and CDR2 YNFKEQ. The DNA of the CDR3 is TGTGCCAGCAGCCAAGGAGACGCCCTCAATGAGCAGTTCTTC. This sequence encodes CASSQGDALNEQFF.

This clonotype showed up many times. The chain carries TRBV11-2 and TRBJ1-1; no clear D. Germline V gene data show CDR1 as SGHAT and CDR2 as FQNNGV. Trimming shortened V by 7 bases and J by 1 base, and 19 bases separated the two germline ends. The CDR3 is made up of 16 amino acids. The CDR3 bases are TGTGCCAGCACCCAATGGAGGGAGTCGACGAACACTGAAGCTTTCTTT. The encoded protein is CASTQWRESTNTEAFF. Based on the CDR3 plus reference TRBV11-2 and TRBJ1-1, the full variable domain is EAGVAQSPRYKIIEKRQSVAFWCNPISGHATLYWYQQILGQGPKLLIQFQNNGVVDDSQLPKDRFSAERLKGVDSTLKIQPAKLEDSAVYLCASTQWRESTNTEAFFGQGTRLTVV.

This clonotype was observed many times. This rearrangement joins TRBV6-2 or TRBV6-3 to TRBJ2-1; TRBD2 agrees at 8 bases. The CDR3 totals 17 residues. The germline V gene encodes CDR1 MNHEY and CDR2 SVGEGT. Losses at the gene ends were 0 bases for V and 6 bases for J; bases not matched to a gene: 10. Here the CDR3 DNA reads TGTGCCAGCAGTTACTCGATGGGACTAGGGATCCTCAATGAGCAGTTCTTC. It encodes CASSYSMGLGILNEQFF.

About this clonotype itself: The junction departs from germline at one end; a sequencing error may be responsible. The gene calls are TRBV7-7 and TRBJ1-4, with 7 nucleotides matching TRBD1. This CDR3 spans 15 amino acids. Germline CDR1 reads SSHAT; CDR2 reads FNYEAQ (reference sequence). The CDR3 spells CASSARTGTNEKLFF. Written as DNA, the CDR3 is TGTGCTAGCAGCGCTCGGACAGGAACTAATGAAAAACTGTTTTTT.

Details on this clonotype: A read error is possible here, since a much larger clone lies one base away. V and J are TRBV6-5 and TRBJ2-1, with no clear D. The CDR3 totals 12 residues. V was trimmed by 2 bases and J by 13 bases, leaving 12 bases between them. CDR1 MNHEY and CDR2 SVGAGI come from the germline V gene. The CDR3 region is CASSYPGPDQFF. The CDR3 region has the DNA TGTGCCAGCAGTTACCCGGGCCCGGATCAGTTCTTC.

This clonotype was detected ten times or more. The gene calls are TRBV7-8 and TRBJ1-1; D gene unclear. The V gene lost 2 bases and the J gene lost 4 bases, with 5 bases spanning the gap. CDR3 length: 12 residues. The V gene's germline CDR1 is SGHVS and CDR2 FQNEAQ. The CDR3 is CASSLRLTEAFF. The CDR3 DNA reads TGTGCCAGCAGCTTACGGCTCACTGAAGCTTTCTTT.

This clonotype was counted at least ten times. The genes are TRBV28 and TRBJ2-2, with no clear D. Per the germline V gene, CDR1 is MDHEN and CDR2 is SYDVKM. The CDR3 loop spans 14 amino acids. The V end lost 3 bases, the J end lost 1 base, and 6 bases lay between the germline ends. CDR3 coding DNA: TGTGCCAGCAGTTTTTATGGGAACACCGGGGAGCTGTTTTTT. This gives the protein CASSFYGNTGELFF.

Turning to this clonotype: Sequence at one end of the junction differs from germline and may be a read error. The gene calls are TRBV7-3 and TRBJ2-1; 8 bases are shared with TRBD2. Germline CDR1 is SGHTA and CDR2 is FQGTGA. The CDR3 runs to 15 residues. The CDR3 is CVSSLSGSSYNEQFF. The CDR3 bases are TGTGTCAGCAGCTTGAGCGGGAGCTCCTACAATGAGCAGTTCTTC.

This clonotype has at least ten counts. The V call is TRBV7-9, the J call TRBJ2-5, with D tentatively TRBD2 (6 bases). V was shortened by 7 bases and J by 3 bases, with 18 bases between the two germline ends. CDR3 length equals 15 residues. Germline CDR1 SEHNR, CDR2 FQNEAQ (reference sequence). The DNA for the CDR3 is TGTGCCAGCACTATAGGAGGGCAGCAAAAAGAGACCCAGTACTTC. Translating it yields CASTIGGQQKETQYF.

The chain combines TRBV19 with TRBJ2-1; 7 positions agree with TRBD2. V dropped 4 bases and J dropped 5; count of bases not matched to a gene: 5. The CDR3 consists of 14 residues. The germline V gene encodes CDR1 LNHDA and CDR2 SQIVND (reference sequence). CDR3 in amino acids: CASSRLASHNEQFF. CDR3 DNA: TGTGCCAGTAGTAGACTAGCTTCCCACAATGAGCAGTTCTTC.

Ten or more counts support this clonotype. The rearrangement joins TRBV29-1 to TRBJ2-3; TRBD2 agrees at 7 bases. The CDR3 extends over 14 amino acids. Trimming at V came to 4 bases and at J to 4 bases, leaving 8 bases not matched to a gene. Germline values: CDR1 SQVTM, CDR2 ANQGSEA. Here the CDR3 reads CSVVDPGGSDTQYF. In nucleotides, the CDR3 is TGCAGCGTTGTTGACCCGGGGGGATCAGATACGCAGTATTTT.

This clonotype was detected ten times or more. The chain recombines TRBV4-3 with TRBJ2-7; 7 nucleotides line up with TRBD2. CDR1 and CDR2 (germline): LGHNA, YSLEER. The CDR3 runs to 14 residues. V shed 1 base, J shed 6 bases, and the junction held 6 bases outside the gene matches. The CDR3 coding sequence is TGCGCCAGCAGCCAAGCGGGCGGGAGTTCCGAGCAGTACTTC. As protein: CASSQAGGSSEQYF.